This T cell receptor (beta chain) was identified in a study of tissue T cells after allogeneic stem cell transplantation. Findings and caveats of the study: Within patients, tissue anatomy strongly shaped TCR repertoire composition. Tissue-detected TCR repertoire was only partly captured by blood and spleen T cells.

Trimming pared 1 base from V and 4 bases from J, leaving 8 bases between. The CDR3 extends over 14 amino acids. Germline assignment: CDR1 SGDLS and CDR2 YYNGEE. Concerning this clone: The antigen is unknown.

Sequencing used immunoSEQ multiplex PCR; TCRdb keeps in-frame clones, though not all of them. The table lists about 6,300 clones, nearly 70% of them singletons. The chain employs TRBV9 and TRBJ2-2; no clear D. The clonotype originates from a woman aged 18 to 50 with breast cancer. The starting material was tissue from the rectum, obtained at autopsy. CDR3 sequence reads: CASSVTYGTGELFF. The CDR3 DNA reads as TGTGCCAGCAGCGTAACTTACGGCACCGGGGAGCTGTTTTTT.